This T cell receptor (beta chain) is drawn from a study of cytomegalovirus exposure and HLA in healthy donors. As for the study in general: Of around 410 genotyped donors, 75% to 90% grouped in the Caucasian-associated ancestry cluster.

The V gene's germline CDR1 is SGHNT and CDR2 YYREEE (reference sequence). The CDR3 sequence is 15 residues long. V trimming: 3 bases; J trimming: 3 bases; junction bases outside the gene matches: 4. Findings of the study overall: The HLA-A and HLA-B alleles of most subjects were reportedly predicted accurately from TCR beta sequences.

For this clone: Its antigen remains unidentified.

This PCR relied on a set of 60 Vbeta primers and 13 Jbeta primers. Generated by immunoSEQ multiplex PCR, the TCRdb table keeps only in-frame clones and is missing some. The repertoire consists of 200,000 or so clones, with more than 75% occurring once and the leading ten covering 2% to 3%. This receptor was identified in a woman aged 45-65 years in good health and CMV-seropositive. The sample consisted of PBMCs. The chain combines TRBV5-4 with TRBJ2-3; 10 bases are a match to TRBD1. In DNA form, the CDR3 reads TGTGCCAGCAGCTCACCGGGACAGGGGACAGATACGCAGTATTTT. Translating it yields CASSSPGQGTDTQYF. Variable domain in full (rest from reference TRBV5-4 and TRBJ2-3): ETGVTQSPTHLIKTRGQQVTLRCSSQSGHNTVSWYQQALGQGPQFIFQYYREEENGRGNFPPRFSGLQFPNYSSELNVNALELDDSALYLCASSSPGQGTDTQYFGPGTRLTVL.